The rows below give T cell receptor beta chains drawn from one sample of a study of shared T cell receptors in the human thymus. Here immunoSEQ multiplex PCR was the method, and the copy in TCRdb shows in-frame clones only, minus some. There are just under 550,000 clones in the sample; about four fifths occur only once, and around 0.013% lies in the top ten. The sample was also reused in another study, on human thymus T cells.

The sample taken for sequencing was thymocytes. These receptors were taken from a boy less than two years old with a congenital heart defect. CDR3s include the opening cysteine and the closing phenylalanine or tryptophan. D genes are given only for firm matches. Clone sizes are given selectively: once, few, many, or a class where the clone is expanded.

d_call j_call v_call clone_size cdr3_nt cdr3_aa
TRBD2 TRBJ2-2 TRBV19 NA TGTGCCAGTAGTATAGGCCCCCGGTATGAACTAGCGGGAGGGCCAGAGAACACCGGGGAGCTGTTTTTT CASSIGPRYELAGGPENTGELFF
TRBD1 TRBJ1-5 TRBV28 NA TGTGCCAGCAGGCCTCCTCGACAGGGATCGAACCGCCCCCAGCATTTT CASRPPRQGSNRPQHF
NA TRBJ1-2 TRBV28 NA TGTGCCAGCAGTTCCGAAGGGGGTTATGGCTACACCTTC CASSSEGGYGYTF
NA TRBJ1-2 TRBV5-3 NA TGTGCCAGAAGCTTTGTGCTCGGTGGCTACACCTTC CARSFVLGGYTF
NA TRBJ2-7 TRBV27 NA TGTGCCAGCAGTTTATCGAGGCCGTGGCACAAAAACTCCTACGAGCAGTACTTC CASSLSRPWHKNSYEQYF
TRBD2 TRBJ2-3 TRBV7-3 NA TGTGCCAGCAGCCCGGTGGGACTAGCGGGAGTGGATGGCCCAGATACGCAGTATTTT CASSPVGLAGVDGPDTQYF
TRBD1 TRBJ1-5 TRBV12-5 NA TGTGCTAGTGGTCATTCACCGGGACAGGGTGTAGGACAGCCCCAGCATTTT CASGHSPGQGVGQPQHF
NA TRBJ2-7 TRBV14 NA TGTGCCAGCAGCCAAGAAGGGTCAGGGGATCGGAACGAGCAGTACTTC CASSQEGSGDRNEQYF
NA TRBJ2-2 TRBV29-1 NA TGCAGCGCTACCCGGGACTCCCGAAACACCGGGGAGCTGTTTTTT CSATRDSRNTGELFF
TRBD2 TRBJ2-7 TRBV5-1 few TGCGCCAGCAGCTTGGTTCTTAGCGGGAGACCCTACGAGCAGTACTTC CASSLVLSGRPYEQYF
TRBD2 TRBJ2-2 TRBV19 NA TGTGCCAGCCTGACTAGCCCGAACACCGGGGAGCTGTTTTTT CASLTSPNTGELFF
TRBD1 TRBJ2-7 TRBV2 NA TGTGCCAGCAGTGTGGGTACGGGGCAGGGGGAATTCTACGAGCAGTACTTC CASSVGTGQGEFYEQYF
NA TRBJ2-3 TRBV14 NA TGTGCCAGCAGCCAAGATGCGTTCACAGATACGCAGTATTTT CASSQDAFTDTQYF
NA TRBJ2-7 TRBV28 once TGTGCCACCCTACGGCCTAGTACAGGGACGAGCTCCTACGAGCAGTACTTC CATLRPSTGTSSYEQYF
NA TRBJ2-6 TRBV27 NA TGTGCCAGCAGTTTAGGGGGGTCTGGGGCCAACGTCCTGACTTTC CASSLGGSGANVLTF
NA TRBJ2-1 TRBV5-1 NA TGCGCCAGCAGCTTGGCACAGTCGGCCTCATCCTACAATGAGCAGTTCTTC CASSLAQSASSYNEQFF
TRBD1 TRBJ2-7 TRBV7-2 NA TGTGCCAGCAGCCTACTGCCTGGACAGGCAAATAGGGAGCAGTACTTC CASSLLPGQANREQYF
NA TRBJ1-5 TRBV4-1 NA TGCGCCAGCAGCCAAGAACGGCCAGGCTACCCCGAGAGTCAGCCCCAGCATTTT CASSQERPGYPESQPQHF
NA TRBJ2-7 TRBV7-2 NA TGTGCCAGCAGCTTTACCCGTCTTGGCGGATTCTACTCCTACGAGCAGTACTTC CASSFTRLGGFYSYEQYF
NA TRBJ1-1 TRBV4-1 NA TGCGCCAGCAGCTCACGTGGCAGAGAAGCTTTCTTT CASSSRGREAFF
TRBD2 TRBJ2-1 TRBV19 NA TGTGCCAGTAGTCGACTAGCGGGGCCCAATGAGCAGTTCTTC CASSRLAGPNEQFF
TRBD1 TRBJ1-5 TRBV5-1 NA TGCGCCAGCAGCTTGGGGGACAGTAGCAATCAGCCCCAGCATTTT CASSLGDSSNQPQHF
TRBD2 TRBJ2-7 TRBV29-1 NA TGCAGCGTGCGGGGGGTCCCCTACGAGCAGTACTTC CSVRGVPYEQYF
NA TRBJ2-7 TRBV7-2 NA TGTGCCAGCAGCTTACGGGGTCCCCCTGATCGGGAGCAGTACTTC CASSLRGPPDREQYF
NA TRBJ2-7 TRBV6-6 few TGTGCCAGCAGTTACTCGGGCAGGGCGGCGCACTTC CASSYSGRAAHF
NA TRBJ1-5 TRBV5-8 NA TGTGCCAGCAGCTTCGGGGAGTATAGTCAGCCCCAGCATTTT CASSFGEYSQPQHF
TRBD1 TRBJ2-7 TRBV19 NA TGTGCCAGTAGCCTTACCGAGACAGGGCAAAGGGAGCAGTACTTC CASSLTETGQREQYF
NA TRBJ2-1 TRBV5-1 NA TGCGCCAGCAGCTTGGACGGAGGTACCTACAATGAGCAGTTCTTC CASSLDGGTYNEQFF
TRBD1 TRBJ2-1 TRBV6-5 NA TGTGCCAGCAGGGAGACAGGGACCACCTACAATGAGCAGTTCTTC CASRETGTTYNEQFF
NA TRBJ1-1 TRBV4-3 once TGCGCCAGCAGCCCGGGGACATTGAACACTGAAGCTTTCTTT CASSPGTLNTEAFF